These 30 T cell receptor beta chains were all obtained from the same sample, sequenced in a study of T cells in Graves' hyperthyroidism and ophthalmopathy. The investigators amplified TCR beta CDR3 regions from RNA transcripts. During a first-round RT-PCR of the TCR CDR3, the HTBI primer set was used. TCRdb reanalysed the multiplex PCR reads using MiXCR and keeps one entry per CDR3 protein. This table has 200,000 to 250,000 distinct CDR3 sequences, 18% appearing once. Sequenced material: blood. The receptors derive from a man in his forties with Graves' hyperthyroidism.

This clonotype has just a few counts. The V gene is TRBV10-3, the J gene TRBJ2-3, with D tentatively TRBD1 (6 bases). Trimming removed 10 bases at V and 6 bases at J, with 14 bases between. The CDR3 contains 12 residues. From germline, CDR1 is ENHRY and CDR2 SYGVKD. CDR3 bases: TGTGCCACCGGACAGTCCGGCGATACGCAGTATTTT. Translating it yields CATGQSGDTQYF.

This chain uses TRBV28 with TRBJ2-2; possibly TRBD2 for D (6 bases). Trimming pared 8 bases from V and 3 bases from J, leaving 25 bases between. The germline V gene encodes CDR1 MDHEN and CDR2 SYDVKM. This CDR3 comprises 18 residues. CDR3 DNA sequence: TGTGCCAGCTCACCACGGGCAGGACTCCCGGGGGACACCGGGGAGCTGTTTTTT. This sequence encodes CASSPRAGLPGDTGELFF.

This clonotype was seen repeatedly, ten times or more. This CDR3 reads CASSPPPGTEAFF. The CDR3 DNA reads as TGTGCCAGCAGCCCCCCTCCGGGGACTGAAGCTTTCTTT. The J gene is TRBJ1-1, the V gene TRBV9; no clear D. The length of the CDR3 is 13 residues. The V gene lost 4 bases and the J gene lost 5 bases, with 12 bases spanning the gap. CDR1 is SGDLS and CDR2 is YYNGEE in the germline V gene.

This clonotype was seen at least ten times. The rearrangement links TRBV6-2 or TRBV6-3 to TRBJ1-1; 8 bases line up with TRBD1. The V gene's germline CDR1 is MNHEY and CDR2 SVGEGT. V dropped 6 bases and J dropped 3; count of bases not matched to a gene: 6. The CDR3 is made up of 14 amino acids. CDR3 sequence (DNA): TGTGCCAGCAGGATGACAGGGGCTGACACTGAAGCTTTCTTT. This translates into CASRMTGADTEAFF.

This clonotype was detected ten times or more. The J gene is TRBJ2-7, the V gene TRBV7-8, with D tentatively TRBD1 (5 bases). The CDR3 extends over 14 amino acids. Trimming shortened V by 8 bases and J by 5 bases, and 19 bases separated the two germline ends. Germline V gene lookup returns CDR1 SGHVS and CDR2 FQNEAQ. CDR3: CASAIRRGPHEQYF. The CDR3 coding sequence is TGTGCCAGCGCGATAAGAAGGGGCCCCCACGAGCAGTACTTC.

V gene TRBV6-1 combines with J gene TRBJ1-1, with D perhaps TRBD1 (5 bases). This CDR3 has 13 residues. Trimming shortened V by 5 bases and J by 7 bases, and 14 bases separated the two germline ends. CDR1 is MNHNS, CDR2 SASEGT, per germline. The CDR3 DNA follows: TGTGCCAGCAGTAGACATGGGGACTTTGAAGCTTTCTTT. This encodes CASSRHGDFEAFF.

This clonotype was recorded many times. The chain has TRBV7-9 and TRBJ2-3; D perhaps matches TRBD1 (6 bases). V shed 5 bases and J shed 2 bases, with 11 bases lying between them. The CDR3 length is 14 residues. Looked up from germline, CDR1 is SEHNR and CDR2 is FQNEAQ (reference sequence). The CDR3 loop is CASSPTGNTDTQYF. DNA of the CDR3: TGTGCCAGCAGCCCCACAGGGAACACAGATACGCAGTATTTT.

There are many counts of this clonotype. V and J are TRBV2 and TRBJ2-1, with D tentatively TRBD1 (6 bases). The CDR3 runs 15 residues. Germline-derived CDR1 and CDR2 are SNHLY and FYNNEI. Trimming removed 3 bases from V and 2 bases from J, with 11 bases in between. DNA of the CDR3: TGTGCCAGCAGTGAGGAGGCAGGGGCCTACAATGAGCAGTTCTTC. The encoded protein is CASSEEAGAYNEQFF.

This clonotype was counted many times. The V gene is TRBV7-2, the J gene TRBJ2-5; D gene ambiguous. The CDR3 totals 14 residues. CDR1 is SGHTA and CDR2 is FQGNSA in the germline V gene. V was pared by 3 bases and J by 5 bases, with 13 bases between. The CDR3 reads CASSFNQAMETQYF. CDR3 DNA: TGTGCCAGCAGCTTTAATCAAGCGATGGAGACCCAGTACTTC.

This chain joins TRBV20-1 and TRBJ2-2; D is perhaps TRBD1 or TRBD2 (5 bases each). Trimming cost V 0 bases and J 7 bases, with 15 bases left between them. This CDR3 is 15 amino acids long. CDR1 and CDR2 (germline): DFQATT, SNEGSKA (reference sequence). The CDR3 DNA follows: TGCAGTGCTAGAGAACACACGGGGCAGGGCGGGGAGCTGTTTTTT. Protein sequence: CSAREHTGQGGELFF.

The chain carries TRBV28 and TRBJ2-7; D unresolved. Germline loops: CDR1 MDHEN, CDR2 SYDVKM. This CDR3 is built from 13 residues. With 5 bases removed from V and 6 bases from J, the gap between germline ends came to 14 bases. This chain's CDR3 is CASSHPPGFEQYF. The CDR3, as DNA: TGTGCCAGCAGTCACCCACCGGGTTTCGAGCAGTACTTC.

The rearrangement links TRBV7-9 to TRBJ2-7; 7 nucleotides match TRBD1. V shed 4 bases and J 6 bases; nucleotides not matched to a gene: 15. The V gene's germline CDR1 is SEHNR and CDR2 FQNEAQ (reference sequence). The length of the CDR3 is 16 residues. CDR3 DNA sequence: TGTGCCAGCAGCTCAATACGACAGGGAACCCTAGTCGAGCAGTACTTC. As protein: CASSSIRQGTLVEQYF.

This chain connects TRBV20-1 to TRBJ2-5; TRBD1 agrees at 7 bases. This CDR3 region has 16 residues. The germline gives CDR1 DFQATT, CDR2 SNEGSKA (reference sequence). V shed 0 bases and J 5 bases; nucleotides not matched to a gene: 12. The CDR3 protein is CSARDGAARGQETQYF. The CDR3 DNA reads TGCAGTGCTAGAGATGGAGCGGCCCGGGGACAGGAGACCCAGTACTTC.

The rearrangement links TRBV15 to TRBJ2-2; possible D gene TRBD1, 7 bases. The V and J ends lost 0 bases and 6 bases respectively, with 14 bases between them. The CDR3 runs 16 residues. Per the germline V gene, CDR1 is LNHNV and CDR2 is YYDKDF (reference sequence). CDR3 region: CATSRDLEGAAGELFF. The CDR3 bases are TGTGCCACCAGCAGAGATCTGGAGGGGGCGGCCGGGGAGCTGTTTTTT.

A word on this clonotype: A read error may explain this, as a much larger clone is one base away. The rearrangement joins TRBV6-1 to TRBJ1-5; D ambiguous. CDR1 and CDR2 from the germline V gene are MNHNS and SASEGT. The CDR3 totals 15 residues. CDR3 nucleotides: TGTACCAGCAGCCCATGGTCCCCCGCTGATCAGCCCCAGCATTTT. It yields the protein CTSSPWSPADQPQHF.

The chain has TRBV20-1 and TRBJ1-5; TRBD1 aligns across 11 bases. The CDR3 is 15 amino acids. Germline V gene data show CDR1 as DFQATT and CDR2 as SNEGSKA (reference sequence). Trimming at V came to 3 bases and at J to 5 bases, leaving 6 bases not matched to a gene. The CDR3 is CSARGTGGLYQPQHF. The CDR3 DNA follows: TGCAGTGCTAGGGGGACAGGGGGTCTCTATCAGCCCCAGCATTTT.

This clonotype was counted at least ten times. CDR3 sequence (DNA): TGTGCCAGCAGCTTAAATTCGGTTAGCACAGATACGCAGTATTTT. Its protein is CASSLNSVSTDTQYF. The chain has TRBV7-3 and TRBJ2-3; D call uncertain. This CDR3 is built from 15 residues. Germline loops: CDR1 SGHTA, CDR2 FQGTGA. With 1 base removed from V and 0 bases from J, the gap between germline ends came to 8 bases. Drawing the rest from reference TRBV7-3 and TRBJ2-3, the complete variable domain is GAGVSQTPSNKVTEKGKYVELRCDPISGHTALYWYRQSLGQGPEFLIYFQGTGAADDSGLPNDRFFAVRPEGSVSTLKIQRTERGDSAVYLCASSLNSVSTDTQYFGPGTRLTVL.

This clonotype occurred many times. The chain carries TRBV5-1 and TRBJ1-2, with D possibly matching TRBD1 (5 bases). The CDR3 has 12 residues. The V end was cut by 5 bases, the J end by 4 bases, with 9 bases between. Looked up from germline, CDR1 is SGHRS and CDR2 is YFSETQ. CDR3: CASSSDIYGYTF. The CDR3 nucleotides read TGCGCCAGCAGTTCGGACATCTATGGCTACACCTTC. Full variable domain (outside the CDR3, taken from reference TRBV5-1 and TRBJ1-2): KAGVTQTPRYLIKTRGQQVTLSCSPISGHRSVSWYQQTPGQGLQFLFEYFSETQRNKGNFPGRFSGRQFSNSRSEMNVSTLELGDSALYLCASSSDIYGYTFGSGTRLTVV.

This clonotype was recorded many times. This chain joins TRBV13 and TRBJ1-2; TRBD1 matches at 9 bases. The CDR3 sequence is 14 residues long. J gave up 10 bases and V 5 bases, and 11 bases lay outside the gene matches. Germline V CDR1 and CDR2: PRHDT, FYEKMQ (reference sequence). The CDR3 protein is CASSPPGTGSAYTF. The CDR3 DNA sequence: TGTGCCAGCAGCCCGCCGGGGACAGGGAGTGCCTACACCTTC.

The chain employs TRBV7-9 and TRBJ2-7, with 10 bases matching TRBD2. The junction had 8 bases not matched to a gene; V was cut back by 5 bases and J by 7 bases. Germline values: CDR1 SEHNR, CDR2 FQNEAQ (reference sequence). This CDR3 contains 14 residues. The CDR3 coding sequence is TGTGCCAGCAGCGTGACTAGCGGGCGAAGTGAGCAGTACTTC. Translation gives CASSVTSGRSEQYF.

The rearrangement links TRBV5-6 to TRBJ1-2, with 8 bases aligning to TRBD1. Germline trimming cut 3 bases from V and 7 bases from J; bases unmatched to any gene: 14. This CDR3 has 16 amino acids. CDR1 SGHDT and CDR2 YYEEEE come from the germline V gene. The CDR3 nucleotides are TGTGCCAGCAGCTCGAATCTCATGACAGGGGTGTTTGGCTACACCTTC. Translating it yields CASSSNLMTGVFGYTF. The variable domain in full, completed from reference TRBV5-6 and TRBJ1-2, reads DAGVTQSPTHLIKTRGQQVTLRCSPKSGHDTVSWYQQALGQGPQFIFQYYEEEERQRGNFPDRFSGHQFPNYSSELNVNALLLGDSALYLCASSSNLMTGVFGYTFGSGTRLTVV.

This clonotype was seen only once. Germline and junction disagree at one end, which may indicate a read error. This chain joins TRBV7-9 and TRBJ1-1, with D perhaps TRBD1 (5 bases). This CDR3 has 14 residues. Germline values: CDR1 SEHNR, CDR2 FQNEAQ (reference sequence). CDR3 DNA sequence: TGCGCCAGCAGCCAAACCGGGACGGCCCTCGGAGCTTTCTTT. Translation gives CASSQTGTALGAFF.

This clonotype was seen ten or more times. The CDR3 loop is CASSLRGAGTEAFF. Written as DNA, the CDR3 is TGTGCCAGCAGCCTTAGGGGGGCAGGGACTGAAGCTTTCTTT. V gene TRBV27 combines with J gene TRBJ1-1; a weak D match, TRBD1 (6 bases). Trimming removed 6 bases from V and 5 bases from J, with 16 bases in between. Germline V gene lookup returns CDR1 MNHEY and CDR2 SMNVEV (reference sequence). CDR3 length: 14 amino acids.

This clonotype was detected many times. CDR3 nucleotides: TGCGCCAGCAGCCGGGGGGGGGGCGACGGGTACGAGCAGTACTTC. This gives the protein CASSRGGGDGYEQYF. The rearrangement links TRBV5-1 to TRBJ2-7, with TRBD2 matching over 8 bases. Germline CDR1 and CDR2: SGHRS and YFSETQ. This CDR3 is 15 amino acids long. Unmatched junction bases numbered 10, after V lost 4 bases and J lost 4 bases.

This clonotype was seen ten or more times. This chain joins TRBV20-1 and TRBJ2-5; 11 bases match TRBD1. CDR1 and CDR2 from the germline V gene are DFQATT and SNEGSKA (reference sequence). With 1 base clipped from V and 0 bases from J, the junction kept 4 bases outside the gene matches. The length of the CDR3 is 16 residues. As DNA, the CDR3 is TGCAGTGCTAGAGCCCGGACAGGGGGCTACCAAGAGACCCAGTACTTC. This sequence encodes CSARARTGGYQETQYF.

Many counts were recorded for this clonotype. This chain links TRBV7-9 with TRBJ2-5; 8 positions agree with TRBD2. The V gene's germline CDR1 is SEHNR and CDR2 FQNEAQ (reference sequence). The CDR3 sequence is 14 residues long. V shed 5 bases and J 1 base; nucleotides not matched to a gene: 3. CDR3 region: CASSPGGAQETQYF. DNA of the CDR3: TGTGCCAGCAGCCCGGGGGGGGCCCAAGAGACCCAGTACTTC.

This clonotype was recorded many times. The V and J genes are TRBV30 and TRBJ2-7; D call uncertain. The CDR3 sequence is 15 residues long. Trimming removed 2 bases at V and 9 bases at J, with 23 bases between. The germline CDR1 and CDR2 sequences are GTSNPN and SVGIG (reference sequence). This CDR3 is CAWSPTWSNYDGQYF. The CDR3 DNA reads TGTGCCTGGAGTCCGACTTGGTCGAATTACGATGGGCAGTACTTC.

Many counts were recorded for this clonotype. DNA for the CDR3: TGTGCCAGCAGTTACTCTTCGGGAGACGTGAGAGCTTTCTTT. As protein: CASSYSSGDVRAFF. The rearrangement uses TRBV6-2 or TRBV6-3 and TRBJ1-1, with D uncertain. Germline CDR1 is MNHEY and CDR2 is SVGEGT. CDR3 size: 14 residues. With 0 bases removed from V and 10 bases from J, the gap between germline ends came to 15 bases.

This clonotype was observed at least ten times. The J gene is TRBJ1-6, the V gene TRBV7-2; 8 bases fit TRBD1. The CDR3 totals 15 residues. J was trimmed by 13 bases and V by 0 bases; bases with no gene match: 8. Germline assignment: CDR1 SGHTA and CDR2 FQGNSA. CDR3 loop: CASSLAHGRGLPLHF. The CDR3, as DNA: TGTGCCAGCAGCTTAGCGCATGGCAGGGGGCTGCCCCTCCACTTT.

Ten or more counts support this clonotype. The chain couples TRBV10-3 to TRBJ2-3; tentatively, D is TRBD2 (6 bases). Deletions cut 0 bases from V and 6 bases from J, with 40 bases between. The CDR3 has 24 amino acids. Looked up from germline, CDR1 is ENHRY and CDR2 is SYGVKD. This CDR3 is CAISESLGSSSTIRGVPTMDTQYF. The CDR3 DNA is TGTGCCATCAGTGAGTCGCTCGGGAGTTCGTCGACGATTAGGGGTGTCCCCACGATGGATACGCAGTATTTT.